Listed below are T cell receptor beta chains from one sample, sequenced in a study of cytomegalovirus exposure and HLA in healthy donors. Assay used: immunoSEQ multiplex PCR; TCRdb lists only in-frame clones, some missing. Counted here are roughly 170,000 clones, 80% to 85% occurring once; the ten biggest clones make up about 2.2%. Sequenced sample: PBMCs. These TCRs come from a woman aged 25 to 39 in good health and CMV-seronegative. The CDR3 runs from the conserved cysteine through the conserved F or W. Fields, in order: clone size, V gene, J gene, D gene, CDR3 DNA, CDR3 protein. D genes are given only for firm matches. Clone size appears in some rows only: once, few, many, or a class for an expanded clone.

clone_size: few
v_call: TRBV4-1
j_call: TRBJ1-3
d_call: -
cdr3_nt: TGCGCCAGCAGCCAAGCACAGCACTCTGGAAACACCATATATTTT
cdr3_aa: CASSQAQHSGNTIYF

clone_size: few
v_call: TRBV29-1
j_call: TRBJ2-7
d_call: -
cdr3_nt: TGCAGCGTTGAAGAGAACAGCCGCGAGCAGTACTTC
cdr3_aa: CSVEENSREQYF

clone_size: -
v_call: TRBV5-1
j_call: TRBJ2-5
d_call: TRBD2
cdr3_nt: TGCGCCAGCAGCTGGACTAGCGGAAACCCGGCGGAGACCCAGTACTTC
cdr3_aa: CASSWTSGNPAETQYF

clone_size: -
v_call: TRBV6-6
j_call: TRBJ2-7
d_call: TRBD2
cdr3_nt: TGTGCCAGCAAGACTAGCGGGAGGCCCCAGGACGAGCAGTACTTC
cdr3_aa: CASKTSGRPQDEQYF

clone_size: -
v_call: TRBV19
j_call: TRBJ2-1
d_call: -
cdr3_nt: TGTGCCAGTAGTATAGGACTGGTCGGGAGTCTTTCGCTCTACAATGAGCAGTTCTTC
cdr3_aa: CASSIGLVGSLSLYNEQFF

clone_size: -
v_call: TRBV5-6
j_call: TRBJ2-6
d_call: -
cdr3_nt: TGTGCCAGCAGCTTAACTGGGCCCCTCTCTGGGGCCAACGTCCTGACTTTC
cdr3_aa: CASSLTGPLSGANVLTF

clone_size: -
v_call: TRBV10-3
j_call: TRBJ2-3
d_call: TRBD2
cdr3_nt: TGTGCCATCAGTGATAGCGGGAGGGCAACAGATACGCAGTATTTT
cdr3_aa: CAISDSGRATDTQYF

clone_size: -
v_call: TRBV6-1
j_call: TRBJ2-7
d_call: TRBD2
cdr3_nt: TGTGCCAGCAGTTTTAGCGGGAGGCCCTCCTACGAGCAGTACTTC
cdr3_aa: CASSFSGRPSYEQYF

clone_size: -
v_call: TRBV6-1
j_call: TRBJ2-1
d_call: -
cdr3_nt: TGTGCCAGCAGTACAGGGAGCAGTATTAATGAGCAGTTCTTC
cdr3_aa: CASSTGSSINEQFF

clone_size: once
v_call: TRBV30
j_call: TRBJ1-4
d_call: -
cdr3_nt: TGTGCCTGGAAAAGGGGTCCTAATGAAAAACTGTTTTTT
cdr3_aa: CAWKRGPNEKLFF

clone_size: -
v_call: TRBV4-3
j_call: TRBJ2-2
d_call: -
cdr3_nt: TGCGCCAGCAGTTCCTCAGGGATTGGCACCGGGGAGCTGTTTTTT
cdr3_aa: CASSSSGIGTGELFF

clone_size: -
v_call: TRBV5-5
j_call: TRBJ2-3
d_call: -
cdr3_nt: TGTGCCAGCAGCTTGGCCTGGACACCAGATACGCAGTATTTT
cdr3_aa: CASSLAWTPDTQYF

clone_size: -
v_call: TRBV15
j_call: TRBJ2-7
d_call: TRBD1
cdr3_nt: TGTGCCACCAGCAGGGACCGGGACAGGGCCTACGAGCAGTACTTC
cdr3_aa: CATSRDRDRAYEQYF

clone_size: few
v_call: TRBV7-6
j_call: TRBJ2-5
d_call: -
cdr3_nt: TGTGCCAGCAGCTTGATAGCGGAACAAGAGACCCAGTACTTC
cdr3_aa: CASSLIAEQETQYF

clone_size: -
v_call: TRBV7-2
j_call: TRBJ1-1
d_call: TRBD1
cdr3_nt: TGTGCCAGCAGCATAACAGGGGTAACTGAAGCTTTCTTT
cdr3_aa: CASSITGVTEAFF

clone_size: -
v_call: TRBV7-6
j_call: TRBJ2-7
d_call: TRBD1
cdr3_nt: TGTGCCAGCAGCCCGGGGACAGGGGGCGTCGAGCAGTACTTC
cdr3_aa: CASSPGTGGVEQYF

clone_size: once
v_call: TRBV5-4
j_call: TRBJ2-3
d_call: -
cdr3_nt: TGTGCCAGCGGCTTGGGCGACGGGGGGCTCACAGATACGCAGTATTTT
cdr3_aa: CASGLGDGGLTDTQYF

clone_size: few
v_call: TRBV5-1
j_call: TRBJ1-1
d_call: -
cdr3_nt: TGCGCCAGCAGCTCCGGACAGTATTCCGAAGCTTTCTTT
cdr3_aa: CASSSGQYSEAFF

clone_size: once
v_call: TRBV9
j_call: TRBJ1-2
d_call: -
cdr3_nt: TGTGCCAGCAGCGTAGACAGCTATGGCTACACCTTC
cdr3_aa: CASSVDSYGYTF

clone_size: -
v_call: TRBV29-1
j_call: TRBJ2-1
d_call: TRBD1
cdr3_nt: TGCAGCGCCATCCCGGGACAGCACAATGAGCAGTTCTTC
cdr3_aa: CSAIPGQHNEQFF

clone_size: few
v_call: TRBV19
j_call: TRBJ2-1
d_call: TRBD2
cdr3_nt: TGTGCCAGTCGAGAAAAAGCGGGAGGGCCAAGTGAGCAGTTCTTC
cdr3_aa: CASREKAGGPSEQFF

clone_size: -
v_call: TRBV6-5
j_call: TRBJ1-5
d_call: -
cdr3_nt: TGTGCCAGCACAAAGGCGTGGGGGCGAGAGCCCCAGCATTTT
cdr3_aa: CASTKAWGREPQHF

clone_size: -
v_call: TRBV20-1
j_call: TRBJ2-3
d_call: -
cdr3_nt: TGCAGTGCTCCTCGAGATACGCAGTATTTT
cdr3_aa: CSAPRDTQYF

clone_size: -
v_call: TRBV11-2
j_call: TRBJ2-6
d_call: -
cdr3_nt: TGTGCCAGCAGCTTTATGGGGGGAAGCTCTGGGGCCAACGTCCTGACTTTC
cdr3_aa: CASSFMGGSSGANVLTF

clone_size: once
v_call: TRBV28
j_call: TRBJ2-3
d_call: -
cdr3_nt: TGTGCCAGCAGTACCGCCTCCGGTCTCACAGATACGCAGTATTTT
cdr3_aa: CASSTASGLTDTQYF

clone_size: -
v_call: TRBV30
j_call: TRBJ1-4
d_call: -
cdr3_nt: TGTGCCTGGACCCGGTCTAGGTCTGGGGAAAAACTGTTTTTT
cdr3_aa: CAWTRSRSGEKLFF

clone_size: -
v_call: TRBV5-1
j_call: TRBJ2-5
d_call: TRBD1
cdr3_nt: TGCGCCAGCAGCTCGACAGGGTATCGCCAAGAGACCCAGTACTTC
cdr3_aa: CASSSTGYRQETQYF

clone_size: -
v_call: TRBV6-1
j_call: TRBJ2-3
d_call: -
cdr3_nt: TGTGCCAGCAGTGTCTTGTTTAGCACAGATACGCAGTATTTT
cdr3_aa: CASSVLFSTDTQYF

clone_size: -
v_call: TRBV21-1
j_call: TRBJ2-7
d_call: -
cdr3_nt: TGTGCCAGCAGCAAACGTCGACAGGCCTACGAGCAGTACTTC
cdr3_aa: CASSKRRQAYEQYF

clone_size: -
v_call: TRBV7-9
j_call: TRBJ1-1
d_call: TRBD1
cdr3_nt: TGTTCCAGCAGCTTACTAGGGACAGGGGACACTGAAGCTTTCTTT
cdr3_aa: CSSSLLGTGDTEAFF

clone_size: -
v_call: TRBV25-1
j_call: TRBJ2-3
d_call: TRBD2
cdr3_nt: TGTGCCAGCAGTGAATTAAGGGCGGGGGAGGAACAAGATACGCAGTATTTT
cdr3_aa: CASSELRAGEEQDTQYF

clone_size: -
v_call: TRBV6-1
j_call: TRBJ2-1
d_call: -
cdr3_nt: TGTGCCAGCAGGCAAGCGGGTGCCTACAATGAGCAGTTCTTC
cdr3_aa: CASRQAGAYNEQFF

clone_size: -
v_call: TRBV2
j_call: TRBJ1-5
d_call: -
cdr3_nt: TGTGCCAGCAGCTCGGTAGTCCGACAGCCCCAGCATTTT
cdr3_aa: CASSSVVRQPQHF

clone_size: -
v_call: TRBV6-7
j_call: TRBJ2-1
d_call: TRBD2
cdr3_nt: TGTGCCAGCAGTCACCAAGGGACTAGCGGGAGAGCGCCCGATGAGCAGTTCTTC
cdr3_aa: CASSHQGTSGRAPDEQFF

clone_size: -
v_call: TRBV2
j_call: TRBJ2-2
d_call: TRBD1
cdr3_nt: TGTGCCAGCAGTGAGACGGGACAGGGGGCGAGCGGGGAGCTGTTTTTT
cdr3_aa: CASSETGQGASGELFF

clone_size: -
v_call: TRBV5-1
j_call: TRBJ2-2
d_call: -
cdr3_nt: TGCGCCAGCAGCTCAACCCTAGCAGGAGGGACCGGGGAGCTGTTTTTT
cdr3_aa: CASSSTLAGGTGELFF

clone_size: -
v_call: TRBV5-5
j_call: TRBJ1-5
d_call: -
cdr3_nt: TGTGCCAGCAGCTGGGGGCACAGGGACAATCAGCCCCAGCATTTT
cdr3_aa: CASSWGHRDNQPQHF

clone_size: few
v_call: TRBV6-5
j_call: TRBJ1-2
d_call: -
cdr3_nt: TGTGCCAGCAGCCCGATCGGGGGGTATGGCTACACCTTC
cdr3_aa: CASSPIGGYGYTF

clone_size: -
v_call: TRBV5-4
j_call: TRBJ1-2
d_call: TRBD1
cdr3_nt: TGTGCCAGCAGCTTTACGGGACAGGGCCCTCCTAACTATGGCTACACCTTC
cdr3_aa: CASSFTGQGPPNYGYTF

clone_size: -
v_call: TRBV5-1
j_call: TRBJ2-1
d_call: -
cdr3_nt: TGCGCCAGCAGCTTGCCCCCACCTAGCTCACCGAGCTCCTACAATGAGCAGTTCTTC
cdr3_aa: CASSLPPPSSPSSYNEQFF

clone_size: -
v_call: TRBV7-6
j_call: TRBJ2-7
d_call: TRBD2
cdr3_nt: TGTGCCAGCTTAAGTGAGTGCGGCGGGAGAGCCCTAACCTACGAGCAGTACTTC
cdr3_aa: CASLSECGGRALTYEQYF

clone_size: once
v_call: TRBV6-6
j_call: TRBJ1-3
d_call: TRBD1
cdr3_nt: TGTGCCAGCAGCAACCTGGGACAGGGGGGAAACGCCATATATTTT
cdr3_aa: CASSNLGQGGNAIYF

clone_size: -
v_call: TRBV10-3
j_call: TRBJ1-2
d_call: -
cdr3_nt: TGTGCCATCAGTGAGCCAGGGAATGTCTATGGCTACACCTTC
cdr3_aa: CAISEPGNVYGYTF

clone_size: -
v_call: TRBV7-9
j_call: TRBJ2-1
d_call: TRBD1
cdr3_nt: TGTGCCAGCAGCCCGACAGGGGGAGCCTACAATGAGCAGTTCTTC
cdr3_aa: CASSPTGGAYNEQFF

clone_size: -
v_call: TRBV11-2
j_call: TRBJ1-5
d_call: TRBD1
cdr3_nt: TGTGCCAGTTCACAGGGGGCAAATCAGCCCCAGCATTTT
cdr3_aa: CASSQGANQPQHF

clone_size: -
v_call: TRBV9
j_call: TRBJ2-7
d_call: -
cdr3_nt: TGTGCCAGCAGCTCAAGTCCGGGACACCGCTACGAGCAGTACTTC
cdr3_aa: CASSSSPGHRYEQYF

clone_size: -
v_call: TRBV18
j_call: TRBJ2-7
d_call: -
cdr3_nt: TGTGCCAGCTCACCACCGGGACAACACGAGCAGTACTTC
cdr3_aa: CASSPPGQHEQYF

clone_size: -
v_call: TRBV28
j_call: TRBJ2-7
d_call: -
cdr3_nt: TGTGCCAGCAGTTCCGACAGGGAGCAGTACTTC
cdr3_aa: CASSSDREQYF

clone_size: -
v_call: TRBV7-9
j_call: TRBJ2-1
d_call: TRBD1
cdr3_nt: TGTGCCAGCAGCCACGGGACAGGGGTTTTCTACAATGAGCAGTTCTTC
cdr3_aa: CASSHGTGVFYNEQFF

clone_size: -
v_call: TRBV7-2
j_call: TRBJ2-7
d_call: -
cdr3_nt: TGTGCCAGCAGCTTACTGACAACCTACGAGCAGTACTTC
cdr3_aa: CASSLLTTYEQYF

clone_size: once
v_call: TRBV28
j_call: TRBJ1-2
d_call: TRBD1
cdr3_nt: TGTGCCAGCAGTAGGACAGGGTATAAGGGCTACACCTTC
cdr3_aa: CASSRTGYKGYTF

clone_size: -
v_call: TRBV30
j_call: TRBJ2-7
d_call: -
cdr3_nt: TGTGCCTGGAGTCCCATCCTAGCACGGTCTTCCTACGAGCAGTACTTC
cdr3_aa: CAWSPILARSSYEQYF

clone_size: once
v_call: TRBV6-1
j_call: TRBJ1-6
d_call: -
cdr3_nt: TGTGCCAGCAGTGAAGCGTCCGGGAGCTATAATTCACCCCTCCACTTT
cdr3_aa: CASSEASGSYNSPLHF

clone_size: once
v_call: TRBV25-1
j_call: TRBJ2-3
d_call: TRBD2
cdr3_nt: TGTGCCAGCAGTGACGTGCGGGAGATTTTAGATACGCAGTATTTT
cdr3_aa: CASSDVREILDTQYF

clone_size: -
v_call: TRBV6-5
j_call: TRBJ1-3
d_call: -
cdr3_nt: TGTGCCAGCAGCTCTGACAGGTTCTCTGGAAACACCATATATTTT
cdr3_aa: CASSSDRFSGNTIYF

clone_size: -
v_call: TRBV5-1
j_call: TRBJ2-1
d_call: TRBD2
cdr3_nt: TGCGCCAGCAGCTCCCTGTCGTCTAGCGGGAGCAATGAGCAGTTCTTC
cdr3_aa: CASSSLSSSGSNEQFF

clone_size: -
v_call: TRBV4-1
j_call: TRBJ2-7
d_call: -
cdr3_nt: TGCGCCAGCAGCCAAGAAGTCTCAGTAAACTCCTACGAGCAGTACTTC
cdr3_aa: CASSQEVSVNSYEQYF

clone_size: -
v_call: TRBV7-9
j_call: TRBJ2-5
d_call: TRBD1
cdr3_nt: TGTGCCAGCAGCACCTGGACAGGGTGGGGAGAGACCCAGTACTTC
cdr3_aa: CASSTWTGWGETQYF

clone_size: few
v_call: TRBV2
j_call: TRBJ2-1
d_call: -
cdr3_nt: TGTGCCAGCTCCGCGCGCCCTATGGTGACCTACAATGAGCAGTTCTTC
cdr3_aa: CASSARPMVTYNEQFF

clone_size: -
v_call: TRBV7-8
j_call: TRBJ2-1
d_call: -
cdr3_nt: TGTGCCAGCAGCGGATTGGCAGCGCGGGATTCAAATGAGCAGTTCTTC
cdr3_aa: CASSGLAARDSNEQFF